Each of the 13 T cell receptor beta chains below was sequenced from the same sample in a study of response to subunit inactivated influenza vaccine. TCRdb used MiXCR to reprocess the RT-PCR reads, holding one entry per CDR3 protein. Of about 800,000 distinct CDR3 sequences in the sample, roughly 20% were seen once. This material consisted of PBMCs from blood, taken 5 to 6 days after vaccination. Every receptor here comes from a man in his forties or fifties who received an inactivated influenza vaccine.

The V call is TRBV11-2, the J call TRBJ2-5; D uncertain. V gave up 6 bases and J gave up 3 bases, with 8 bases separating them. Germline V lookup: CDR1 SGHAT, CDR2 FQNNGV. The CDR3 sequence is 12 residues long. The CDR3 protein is CASSQRKETQYF. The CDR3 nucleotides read TGTGCCAGCAGTCAAAGAAAAGAGACCCAGTACTTC.

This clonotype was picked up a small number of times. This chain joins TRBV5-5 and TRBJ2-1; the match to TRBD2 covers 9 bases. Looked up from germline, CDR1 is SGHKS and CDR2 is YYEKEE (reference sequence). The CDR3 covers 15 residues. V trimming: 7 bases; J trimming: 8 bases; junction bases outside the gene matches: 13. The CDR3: CASATIAGEWYEQFF. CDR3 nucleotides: TGTGCCAGCGCAACGATAGCGGGAGAGTGGTATGAGCAGTTCTTC.

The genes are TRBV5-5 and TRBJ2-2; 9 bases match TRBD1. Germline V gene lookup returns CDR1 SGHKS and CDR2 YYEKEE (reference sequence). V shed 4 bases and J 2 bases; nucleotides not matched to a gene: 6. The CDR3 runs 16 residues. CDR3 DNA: TGTGCCAGCAGCCCCACAGGGGGCGCAAACACCGGGGAGCTGTTTTTT. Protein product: CASSPTGGANTGELFF.

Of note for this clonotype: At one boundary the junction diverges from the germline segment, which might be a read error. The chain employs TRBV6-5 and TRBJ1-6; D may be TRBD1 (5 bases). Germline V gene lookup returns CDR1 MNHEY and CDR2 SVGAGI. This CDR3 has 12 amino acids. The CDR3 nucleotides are TGCGCCACAAGGGGTCCAAATTCACCCCTCCACTTT. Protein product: CATRGPNSPLHF.

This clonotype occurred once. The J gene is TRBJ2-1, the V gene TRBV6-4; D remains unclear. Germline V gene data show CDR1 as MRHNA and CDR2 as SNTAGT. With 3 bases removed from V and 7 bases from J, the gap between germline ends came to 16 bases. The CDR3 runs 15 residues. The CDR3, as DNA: TGTGCCAGCAGTGATGGGTCGGTGGGCCGGAATGAGCAGTTCTTC. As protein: CASSDGSVGRNEQFF.

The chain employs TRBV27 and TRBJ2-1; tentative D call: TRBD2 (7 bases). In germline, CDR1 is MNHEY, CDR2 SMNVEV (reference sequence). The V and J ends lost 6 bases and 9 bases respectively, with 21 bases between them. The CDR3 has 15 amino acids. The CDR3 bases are TGTGCCAGCAGCTCCGGGACGGGGGGCTGGGGTGAGCAGTTCTTC. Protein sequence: CASSSGTGGWGEQFF.

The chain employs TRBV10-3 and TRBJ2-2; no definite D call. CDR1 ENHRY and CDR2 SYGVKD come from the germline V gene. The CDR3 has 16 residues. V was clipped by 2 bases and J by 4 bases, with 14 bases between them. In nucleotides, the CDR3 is TGTGCCATCAGTGAGCCCCGACATGGAAGCACCGGGGAGCTGTTTTTT. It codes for CAISEPRHGSTGELFF.

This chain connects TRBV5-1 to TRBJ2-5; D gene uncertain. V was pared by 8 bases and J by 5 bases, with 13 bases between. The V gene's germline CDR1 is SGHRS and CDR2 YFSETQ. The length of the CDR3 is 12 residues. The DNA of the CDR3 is TGCGCCAGTACGGACGGACCGGAGACCCAGTACTTC. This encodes CASTDGPETQYF. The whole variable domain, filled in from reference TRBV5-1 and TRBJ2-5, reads KAGVTQTPRYLIKTRGQQVTLSCSPISGHRSVSWYQQTPGQGLQFLFEYFSETQRNKGNFPGRFSGRQFSNSRSEMNVSTLELGDSALYLCASTDGPETQYFGPGTRLLVL.

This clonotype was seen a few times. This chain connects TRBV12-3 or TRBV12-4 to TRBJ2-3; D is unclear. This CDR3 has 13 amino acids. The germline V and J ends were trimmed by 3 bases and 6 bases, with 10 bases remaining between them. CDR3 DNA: TGTGCCAGCAGTTTTTCGGGTTTGGATACGCAGTATTTT. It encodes CASSFSGLDTQYF.

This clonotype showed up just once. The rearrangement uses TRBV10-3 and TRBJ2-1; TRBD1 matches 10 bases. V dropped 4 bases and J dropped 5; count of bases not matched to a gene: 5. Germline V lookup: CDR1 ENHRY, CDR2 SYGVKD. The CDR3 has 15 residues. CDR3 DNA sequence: TGTGCCATCAGTGTCCGGGACAGGGGCAACAATGAGCAGTTCTTC. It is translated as CAISVRDRGNNEQFF.

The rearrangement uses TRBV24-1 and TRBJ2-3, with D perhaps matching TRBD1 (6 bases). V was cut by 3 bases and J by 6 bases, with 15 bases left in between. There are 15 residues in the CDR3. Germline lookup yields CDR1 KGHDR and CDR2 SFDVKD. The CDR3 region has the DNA TGTGCCACCAGTGATCCGGGACACTCCGGCGATACGCAGTATTTT. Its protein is CATSDPGHSGDTQYF.

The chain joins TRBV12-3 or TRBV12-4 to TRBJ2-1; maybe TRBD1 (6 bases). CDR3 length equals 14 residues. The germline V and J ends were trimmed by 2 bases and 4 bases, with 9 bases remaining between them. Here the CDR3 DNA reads TGTGCCAGCAGTTTATCAGGGGTGTACAATGAGCAGTTCTTC. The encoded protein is CASSLSGVYNEQFF.

The CDR3 loop is CATRARGPADTQYF. CDR3 nucleotides: TGTGCCACCAGGGCCAGGGGGCCGGCAGATACGCAGTATTTT. The chain recombines TRBV15 with TRBJ2-3; 8 bases match TRBD1. Per the germline V gene, CDR1 is LNHNV and CDR2 is YYDKDF (reference sequence). The CDR3 contains 14 residues. V lost 6 bases to trimming and J lost 4 bases; unmatched junction nucleotides: 6.